Listed below are T cell receptor beta chains from one sample, sequenced in a study of cytotoxic CD8 clonotypes in ibrutinib-treated CLL. Some clones are missing from TCRdb's copy, which holds only in-frame ones; the method was immunoSEQ multiplex PCR. This table holds under 300,000 clones, around three quarters found once. The sample in question was PBMCs, obtained after 24 months of ibrutinib treatment. The receptors come from a human donor with chronic lymphocytic leukemia. Each CDR3 is given with its conserved first and last residue. Fields, in order: J gene, D gene, clone size, V gene, CDR3 length, CDR3 protein, CDR3 DNA. A D gene is named only where the DNA matches it firmly. Rows give clone size only sometimes, using once, few, many, or a class for an expanded clone.

TRBJ2-1 TRBD2 once TRBV9 15 CASSQTTSGSNEQFF TGTGCCAGCAGCCAGACAACTAGCGGGAGCAATGAGCAGTTCTTC
TRBJ2-7 TRBD2 . TRBV30 15 CAWRASGGPTYEQYF TGTGCCTGGAGAGCTAGCGGGGGGCCCACCTACGAGCAGTACTTC
TRBJ2-3 . . TRBV2 14 CASKSRQITDTQYF TGTGCCAGCAAATCCAGGCAGATCACAGATACGCAGTATTTT
TRBJ1-2 . . TRBV10-3 16 CAISTPPSASNYGYTF TGTGCCATCAGTACCCCACCGTCAGCGAGCAACTATGGCTACACCTTC
TRBJ2-4 TRBD2 . TRBV28 16 CASSYLAGEGENIQYF TGTGCCAGCAGTTACCTTGCCGGGGAGGGAGAAAACATTCAGTACTTC
TRBJ2-7 TRBD1 . TRBV7-6 12 CASSQGAYEQYF TGTGCCAGCAGCCAGGGGGCCTACGAGCAGTACTTC
TRBJ2-3 . . TRBV5-1 14 CASSFEQLTDTQYF TGCGCCAGCAGCTTCGAACAGCTCACAGATACGCAGTATTTT
TRBJ1-4 . . TRBV18 15 CASSPPSTGGEKLFF TGTGCCAGCTCACCACCAAGCACAGGAGGTGAAAAACTGTTTTTT
TRBJ2-7 . . TRBV27 13 CASSLDSGYEQYF TGTGCCAGCAGTTTAGACTCCGGCTACGAGCAGTACTTC
TRBJ2-7 . . TRBV5-1 14 CASSLGDPPFEQYF TGCGCCAGCAGCTTGGGGGACCCTCCTTTCGAGCAGTACTTC